This T cell receptor beta chain was sequenced in a study of siplizumab effects on memory and regulatory T cells. Study-wide points: There was no confirmation of the suppressive function of proliferating Tregs from siplizumab cultures. Poor capture below about 10^-5 frequency left most alloreactive clones unmapped to unstimulated subsets.

Turning to this clone: What it binds is unknown.

Germline V gives CDR1 SGHDN, CDR2 FVKESK. The CDR3 spans 16 residues. V was clipped by 3 bases and J by 0 bases, with 11 bases between them. Sequencing was performed with immunoSEQ multiplex PCR; in TCRdb, only in-frame clones are kept and a portion is missing. Of about 91,000 clones in the sample, roughly 93% were seen once. The chain has TRBV14 and TRBJ1-4, with TRBD1 as a possible D gene (5 bases). The source of this sequence is a human donor in good health. The specimen was CD8+ T cells sorted from blood. The CDR3 DNA reads TGTGCCAGCAGCCAGGGGGAGGGAGCAACTAATGAAAAACTGTTTTTT. This codes for CASSQGEGATNEKLFF.